One sample yielded the 29 T cell receptor beta chains listed below, sequenced in a study of technical replicates of blood from a handful of donors. The method was immunoSEQ multiplex PCR; TCRdb's version includes in-frame clones alone and lacks a portion of them. In the table there are tens of thousands of clones, 90% to 98% of which are singletons. Material: T cells isolated from PBMCs. The receptors were gathered from a human donor in good health.

J is TRBJ1-2 and V is TRBV6-4, with 8 nucleotides matching TRBD1. V lost 4 bases, J lost 3 bases, and 7 bases stayed unmatched. The CDR3 sequence is 15 residues long. CDR1 is MRHNA, CDR2 SNTAGT, per germline. CDR3 DNA: TGTGCCAGCAGTGGCCCGGACAGGGAGGACTATGGCTACACCTTC. This translates into CASSGPDREDYGYTF.

The gene calls are TRBV19 and TRBJ1-3; maybe TRBD1 (6 bases). This CDR3 spans 15 amino acids. Trimming cost V 6 bases and J 4 bases, with 16 bases left between them. CDR1 LNHDA and CDR2 SQIVND come from the germline V gene (reference sequence). The CDR3 DNA is TGTGCCAGTAGATCGGGACACATCTGGGGAAACACCATATATTTT. This codes for CASRSGHIWGNTIYF.

This CDR3 is CASRYKPGLAEHIQQKVYNEQFF. The CDR3, as DNA: TGCGCCAGCAGATATAAACCGGGACTAGCGGAGCATATCCAGCAAAAAGTCTACAATGAGCAGTTCTTC. The chain recombines TRBV5-1 with TRBJ2-1; 11 bases align to TRBD2. After removal of 5 bases from V and 3 bases from J, the junction contained 28 bases not matched to a gene. The germline V gene has CDR1 SGHRS and CDR2 YFSETQ. The CDR3 is 23 amino acids.

This clone is a singleton in its sample. The CDR3 DNA follows: TGTGCCAGCAGCCCCGAACCTTCGGTAAGAGCTTTCTTT. Translated: CASSPEPSVRAFF. The chain is built from TRBV7-3 and TRBJ1-1; D is unresolved. CDR3 length: 13 amino acids. V dropped 5 bases and J dropped 10 bases, with 17 bases sitting between them. CDR1 is SGHTA and CDR2 is FQGTGA in the germline V gene.

The chain carries TRBV7-8 and TRBJ1-4; possibly TRBD1 for D (6 bases). V shed 1 base and J shed 3 bases, with 9 bases lying between them. In germline, CDR1 is SGHVS, CDR2 FQNEAQ. The CDR3 extends over 15 amino acids. Written as DNA, the CDR3 is TGTGCCAGCAGCTTAGGGGCAGGGGCTAATGAAAAACTGTTTTTT. This codes for CASSLGAGANEKLFF.

The J gene is TRBJ2-7, the V gene TRBV5-1; a weak D match, TRBD1 (6 bases). Trimming stripped 3 bases from V and 2 bases from J, with 12 bases between. This CDR3 region has 14 residues. Germline CDR1 SGHRS, CDR2 YFSETQ. CDR3: CASSYSGTTYEQYF. The CDR3 DNA follows: TGCGCCAGCAGCTATTCCGGGACAACCTACGAGCAGTACTTC.

The V and J genes are TRBV5-1 and TRBJ2-1, with a possible D match to TRBD2 (5 bases). Trimming took 3 bases from V and 9 from J, leaving 13 bases between them. Per the germline V gene, CDR1 is SGHRS and CDR2 is YFSETQ. This CDR3 is built from 13 residues. The DNA of the CDR3 is TGCGCCAGCAGCTCCCCTAGCAATCCTGAGCAGTTCTTC. Encoded protein: CASSSPSNPEQFF.

The chain joins TRBV7-9 to TRBJ2-4; 9 bases map to TRBD1. The ends lost 4 bases at V and 2 bases at J; junction bases unmatched: 6. CDR1 and CDR2 from the germline V gene are SEHNR and FQNEAQ (reference sequence). The CDR3 spans 16 residues. The CDR3 coding sequence is TGTGCCAGCAGCTCGTACAGGGGGCGTACCAAAAACATTCAGTACTTC. Translated: CASSSYRGRTKNIQYF.

The chain carries TRBV6-5 and TRBJ1-5, with 7 bases aligning to TRBD1. Germline CDR1 is MNHEY and CDR2 is SVGAGI. The CDR3 totals 15 residues. J gave up 1 base and V 5 bases, and 5 bases lay outside the gene matches. CDR3 coding DNA: TGTGCCAGCAGTCCCACAGGGGTGAGCAATCAGCCCCAGCATTTT. It specifies CASSPTGVSNQPQHF.

The chain uses TRBV15 and TRBJ1-1; D ambiguous. Trimming took 0 bases from V and 6 from J, leaving 8 bases between them. This CDR3 has 13 residues. Germline CDR1 is LNHNV and CDR2 is YYDKDF (reference sequence). CDR3 residues: CATSRDPGAEAFF. The CDR3 nucleotides read TGTGCCACCAGCAGAGATCCGGGAGCTGAAGCTTTCTTT.

This clone was recorded only once. The chain links TRBV15 to TRBJ2-3; TRBD1 aligns across 8 bases. Trimming removed 1 base from V and 14 bases from J; junction bases left unmatched: 14. The V gene's germline CDR1 is LNHNV and CDR2 YYDKDF (reference sequence). This CDR3 has 15 amino acids. This CDR3 reads CATSRAGQGGILLYF. The CDR3 bases are TGTGCCACCAGCAGAGCTGGACAGGGTGGGATTTTGTTGTATTTT.

In this sample, this clone turned up once. This rearrangement joins TRBV27 to TRBJ1-2; 7 bases line up with TRBD1. The germline CDR1 and CDR2 sequences are MNHEY and SMNVEV (reference sequence). CDR3 length: 13 amino acids. V gave up 6 bases and J gave up 6 bases; unmatched junction bases: 7. CDR3 DNA sequence: TGTGCCAGCAGCTATACAGGGGCTGATGGCTACACCTTC. Translated: CASSYTGADGYTF.

This clone appeared once. The rearrangement links TRBV2 to TRBJ1-5; TRBD1 might be the D (6 bases). Germline V gives CDR1 SNHLY, CDR2 FYNNEI. The CDR3 totals 13 residues. V lost 7 bases and J lost 3, with 10 bases in between. The CDR3 sequence: CASNREVNQPQHF. The CDR3 DNA sequence: TGTGCCAGCAACAGGGAAGTCAATCAGCCCCAGCATTTT.

The chain combines TRBV7-9 with TRBJ2-7, with 8 bases identical to TRBD1. Trimming removed 5 bases from V and 3 bases from J; junction bases left unmatched: 6. From germline, CDR1 is SEHNR and CDR2 FQNEAQ (reference sequence). This CDR3 is built from 14 residues. The CDR3 sequence is CASSIKQGGYEQYF. The CDR3 bases are TGTGCCAGCAGCATCAAACAGGGGGGCTACGAGCAGTACTTC. The whole variable domain, remainder taken from reference TRBV7-9 and TRBJ2-7, is DTGVSQNPRHKITKRGQNVTFRCDPISEHNRLYWYRQTLGQGPEFLTYFQNEAQLEKSRLLSDRFSAERPKGSFSTLEIQRTEQGDSAMYLCASSIKQGGYEQYFGPGTRLTVT.

CDR3: CASRIPSGGDNEQFF. CDR3 sequence (DNA): TGTGCCAGCAGAATCCCTAGCGGGGGGGACAATGAGCAGTTCTTC. This chain joins TRBV5-8 and TRBJ2-1; 12 bases line up with TRBD2. The CDR3 loop spans 15 amino acids. Trimming took 5 bases from V and 5 from J; bases not matched to a gene: 5. Looked up from germline, CDR1 is SGHTS and CDR2 is YDEGEE.

The gene calls are TRBV7-8 and TRBJ1-1; D might be TRBD1 (5 bases). Trimming took 4 bases from V and 0 from J, leaving 12 bases between them. CDR1 is SGHVS and CDR2 is FQNEAQ in the germline V gene. The CDR3 totals 15 residues. The CDR3: CASSSLPGVNTEAFF. The DNA of the CDR3 is TGTGCCAGCAGCTCCCTCCCGGGGGTGAACACTGAAGCTTTCTTT.

The chain employs TRBV11-3 and TRBJ2-3; maybe TRBD2 (6 bases). The CDR3 sequence is 13 residues long. V dropped 8 bases and J dropped 2 bases, with 11 bases sitting between them. Germline CDR1 is SGHNT and CDR2 is YENEEA. CDR3 residues: CASAAGITDTQYF. CDR3 nucleotide sequence: TGTGCCAGCGCTGCGGGAATCACAGATACGCAGTATTTT. Full variable domain (rest looked up from reference TRBV11-3 and TRBJ2-3): EAGVVQSPRYKIIEKKQPVAFWCNPISGHNTLYWYLQNLGQGPELLIRYENEEAVDDSQLPKDRFSAERLKGVDSTLKIQPAELGDSAVYLCASAAGITDTQYFGPGTRLTVL.

The chain employs TRBV28 and TRBJ2-7; 12 bases fit TRBD2. CDR3 length: 14 amino acids. Germline V gives CDR1 MDHEN, CDR2 SYDVKM. After removal of 7 bases from V and 3 bases from J, the junction contained 4 bases not matched to a gene. This CDR3 reads CASTEGLAGYEQYF. The CDR3 DNA sequence: TGTGCCAGCACCGAGGGACTAGCGGGCTACGAGCAGTACTTC.

The chain joins TRBV30 to TRBJ2-1; 8 bases agree with TRBD1. The CDR3 is 15 residues long. The germline gives CDR1 GTSNPN, CDR2 SVGIG (reference sequence). The J segment lost 4 bases and the V segment lost 0 bases, leaving 5 bases of the junction unmatched. The CDR3 nucleotides read TGTGCCTGGAGTGTAGCAGGGGGCGCTTACAATGAGCAGTTCTTC. This sequence encodes CAWSVAGGAYNEQFF.

The J gene is TRBJ2-1, the V gene TRBV20-1; D gene unclear. CDR3 size: 11 residues. Trimming cost V 7 bases and J 6 bases, with 10 bases left between them. Germline CDR1 and CDR2: DFQATT and SNEGSKA (reference sequence). For the CDR3, the DNA is TGCAGTGGCCTTAGAGGCAATGAGCAGTTCTTC. This codes for CSGLRGNEQFF.

The V gene is TRBV7-3, the J gene TRBJ1-2; D perhaps matches TRBD1 (6 bases). V dropped 4 bases and J dropped 9 bases, with 9 bases sitting between them. The CDR3 is 11 residues long. In germline, CDR1 is SGHTA, CDR2 FQGTGA. The CDR3 protein is CASSSDRSYTF. Written as DNA, the CDR3 is TGTGCCAGCAGCTCGGACAGAAGCTACACCTTC. Drawing the rest from reference TRBV7-3 and TRBJ1-2, the complete variable domain is GAGVSQTPSNKVTEKGKYVELRCDPISGHTALYWYRQSLGQGPEFLIYFQGTGAADDSGLPNDRFFAVRPEGSVSTLKIQRTERGDSAVYLCASSSDRSYTFGSGTRLTVV.

This clone was counted once. The chain combines TRBV2 with TRBJ1-5; D uncertain. Trimming removed 7 bases from V and 0 bases from J, with 7 bases in between. This CDR3 contains 13 residues. CDR1 SNHLY and CDR2 FYNNEI come from the germline V gene. CDR3 sequence: CASMGDSNQPQHF. The DNA of the CDR3 is TGTGCCAGCATGGGAGATAGCAATCAGCCCCAGCATTTT.

The genes are TRBV7-2 and TRBJ2-1; 10 bases fit TRBD2. In germline, CDR1 is SGHTA, CDR2 FQGNSA. V trimming: 4 bases; J trimming: 8 bases; junction bases outside the gene matches: 8. The CDR3 is 15 amino acids. The CDR3 sequence: CASSSSGSRYYEQFF. In DNA form, the CDR3 reads TGTGCCAGCAGCTCTAGCGGGAGCCGATATTATGAGCAGTTCTTC. The full variable domain, with the rest looked up from reference TRBV7-2 and TRBJ2-1, is GAGVSQSPSNKVTEKGKDVELRCDPISGHTALYWYRQSLGQGLEFLIYFQGNSAPDKSGLPSDRFSAERTGGSVSTLTIQRTQQEDSAVYLCASSSSGSRYYEQFFGPGTRLTVL.

This chain joins TRBV4-1 and TRBJ2-7, with no clear D. Germline V gene data show CDR1 as MGHRA and CDR2 as YSYEKL. This CDR3 has 15 residues. With 4 bases removed from V and 2 bases from J, the gap between germline ends came to 15 bases. CDR3 sequence reads: CASSPEVSITYEQYF. The CDR3 coding sequence is TGCGCCAGCAGCCCCGAAGTAAGCATTACCTACGAGCAGTACTTC.

This clone was picked up one time. The V and J genes are TRBV4-1 and TRBJ1-5; D uncertain. Trimming cost V 4 bases and J 7 bases, with 11 bases left between them. This CDR3 contains 13 residues. Germline V gene lookup returns CDR1 MGHRA and CDR2 YSYEKL. The CDR3 is CASSLLREQPQHF. The CDR3 DNA reads as TGCGCCAGCAGCCTGCTAAGAGAGCAGCCCCAGCATTTT.

The chain has TRBV29-1 and TRBJ2-3, with TRBD1 as a possible D gene (5 bases). Germline loops: CDR1 SQVTM, CDR2 ANQGSEA. The CDR3 spans 14 residues. V lost 6 bases, J lost 5 bases, and 18 bases lay in between. The CDR3 spells CSVHRRDLEDTQYF. The DNA of the CDR3 is TGCAGCGTACACAGGCGCGACTTAGAAGATACGCAGTATTTT.

J is TRBJ1-6 and V is TRBV7-9, with 7 bases that match TRBD1. Looked up from germline, CDR1 is SEHNR and CDR2 is FQNEAQ (reference sequence). The CDR3 runs 16 residues. With 2 bases clipped from V and 9 bases from J, the junction kept 10 bases outside the gene matches. This chain's CDR3 is CASSLTPQGYGSPLHF. DNA for the CDR3: TGTGCCAGCAGCTTAACTCCACAGGGGTATGGTTCACCCCTCCACTTT.

The V gene is TRBV13, the J gene TRBJ2-6; D may be TRBD2 (6 bases). The V end lost 3 bases, the J end lost 3 bases, and 9 bases lay between the germline ends. This CDR3 has 15 residues. From germline, CDR1 is PRHDT and CDR2 FYEKMQ (reference sequence). The CDR3 here is CASSLGGLGANVLTF. The DNA of the CDR3 is TGTGCCAGCAGCTTGGGGGGTCTTGGGGCCAACGTCCTGACTTTC.

The chain combines TRBV6-5 with TRBJ1-4, with D possibly matching TRBD1 (5 bases). Looked up from germline, CDR1 is MNHEY and CDR2 is SVGAGI. The CDR3 is made up of 15 amino acids. Trimming shortened V by 6 bases and J by 10 bases, and 21 bases separated the two germline ends. The CDR3 region has the DNA TGTGCCAGCAGCCCCACCAGGGCACACCCTGTAAAACTGTTTTTT. It specifies CASSPTRAHPVKLFF.